This TCR beta chain comes out of a study of shared clonotypes between healthy human individuals. Study-wide context: Samples came from a couple of female and a few male donors aged 18 to 49.

Regarding this clone: Its target is not known.

Germline lookup yields CDR1 SGDLS and CDR2 YYNGEE. The V end lost 0 bases, the J end lost 0 bases, and 10 bases lay between the germline ends. The CDR3 is 16 residues long. Only in-frame clones appear in the TCRdb table, and some are missing; sequencing was by immunoSEQ multiplex PCR. The table records some 1.5 million clones, 95% to 97% of them present only once. Study-level points and caveats: Non-shared clonotypes had lower generation probabilities than clonotypes shared by all four sorted-subset donors. The authors sampled blood alone, and tissue repertoires likely differ. Rarefaction indicated that sorted-subset sequencing remained incomplete although depth was large.

The sample consisted of naive CD4+ T cells sorted from blood. Subset here: CD45RA+ positively selected. V is TRBV9 and J is TRBJ2-4, with unresolved D. The origin of this receptor is a man aged 30-40 years in good health. CDR3 coding DNA: TGTGCCAGCAGCGTAGCTGGCGGCCTAGCCAAAAACATTCAGTACTTC. This gives the protein CASSVAGGLAKNIQYF. The complete variable domain, with remaining parts taken from reference TRBV9 and TRBJ2-4, reads DSGVTQTPKHLITATGQRVTLRCSPRSGDLSVYWYQQSLDQGLQFLIQYYNGEERAKGNILERFSAQQFPDLHSELNLSSLELGDSALYFCASSVAGGLAKNIQYFGAGTRLSVL.